This T cell receptor (beta chain) came from a study of blood T cell repertoires in COVID-19. Sequencing used immunoSEQ multiplex PCR; TCRdb keeps in-frame clones, though not all of them. The sample carries some 300,000 clones, almost 90% recorded once. Trimming took 3 bases from V and 3 from J; bases not matched to a gene: 8. The CDR3 consists of 16 residues. In germline, CDR1 is MDHEN, CDR2 SYDVKM. The chain uses TRBV28 and TRBJ2-1; 7 bases line up with TRBD2. This receptor was taken from a woman aged 40 to 50 with COVID-19, enrolled during active disease. The sequenced sample was peripheral blood. Here the CDR3 DNA reads TGTGCCAGCAGTTTTAGCGGGTTCGAGATCTACAATGAGCAGTTCTTC. This sequence encodes CASSFSGFEIYNEQFF.